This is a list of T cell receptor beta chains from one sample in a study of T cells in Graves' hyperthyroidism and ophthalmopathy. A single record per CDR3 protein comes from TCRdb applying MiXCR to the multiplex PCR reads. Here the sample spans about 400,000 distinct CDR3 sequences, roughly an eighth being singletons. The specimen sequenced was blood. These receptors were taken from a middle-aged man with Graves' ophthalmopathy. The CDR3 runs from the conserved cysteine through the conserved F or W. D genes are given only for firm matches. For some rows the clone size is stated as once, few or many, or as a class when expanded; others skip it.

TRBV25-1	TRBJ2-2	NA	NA	CASSDPRRFANTGELFF	TGTGCCAGCAGTGACCCACGGAGGTTCGCGAACACCGGGGAGCTGTTTTTT
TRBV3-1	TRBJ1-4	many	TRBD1	CASSQVLRDSEKLFF	TGTGCCAGCAGCCAAGTTCTCCGGGACAGCGAAAAACTGTTTTTT
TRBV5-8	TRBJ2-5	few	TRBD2	CASSFWGGEETQYF	TGTGCCAGCAGCTTCTGGGGAGGGGAGGAGACCCAGTACTTC
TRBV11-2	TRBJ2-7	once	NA	CASSFSDKSYEQYF	TGTGCCAGCAGCTTTTCGGACAAGTCCTACGAGCAGTACTTC
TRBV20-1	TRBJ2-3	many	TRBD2	CSARLASGRSTDTQYF	TGCAGTGCTAGGTTAGCTAGCGGGAGGAGTACAGATACGCAGTATTTT
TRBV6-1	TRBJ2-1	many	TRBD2	CASSSILLAGGPSSYNEQFF	TGTGCCAGCAGTTCCATCCTGCTAGCGGGAGGTCCCAGCTCCTACAATGAGCAGTTCTTC
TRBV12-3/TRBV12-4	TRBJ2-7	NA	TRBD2	CASSLEREAEQYF	TGTGCCAGCAGTCTAGAGCGGGAGGCGGAGCAGTACTTC
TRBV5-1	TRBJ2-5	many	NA	CASSTNRGGDQETQYF	TGCGCCAGCAGCACCAACAGGGGGGGAGACCAAGAGACCCAGTACTTC
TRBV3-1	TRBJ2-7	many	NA	CASSQGDYEQYF	TGTGCCAGCAGCCAAGGAGACTACGAGCAGTACTTC
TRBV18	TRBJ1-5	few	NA	CASSPRTDQPQHF	TGTGCCAGCTCACCAAGGACTGATCAGCCCCAGCATTTT
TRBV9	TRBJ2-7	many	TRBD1	CASSSTGTGVYEQYF	TGTGCCAGCAGCTCGACCGGGACAGGGGTCTACGAGCAGTACTTC
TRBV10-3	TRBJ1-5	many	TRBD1	CAISEQQGNNQPQHF	TGTGCCATCAGTGAGCAACAGGGGAACAATCAGCCCCAGCATTTT
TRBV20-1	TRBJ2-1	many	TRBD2	CSVQKPAGGSYNEQFF	TGCAGTGTCCAAAAACCAGCGGGGGGCTCCTACAATGAGCAGTTCTTC
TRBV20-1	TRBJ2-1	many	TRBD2	CSAVPGLASNEQFF	TGCAGTGCTGTACCGGGACTAGCTAGCAATGAGCAGTTCTTC
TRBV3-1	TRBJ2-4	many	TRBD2	CASSQDPLAGVRAKNIQYF	TGTGCCAGCAGCCAAGATCCACTAGCGGGAGTCAGGGCCAAAAACATTCAGTACTTC
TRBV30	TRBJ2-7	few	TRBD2	CAWHRTSGRAEQYF	TGTGCCTGGCATCGGACTAGCGGGAGAGCCGAGCAGTACTTC
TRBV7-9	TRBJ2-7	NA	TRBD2	CASSSTRTSGAREQYF	TGTGCCAGCAGCTCGACTAGGACTAGCGGGGCCAGGGAGCAGTACTTC
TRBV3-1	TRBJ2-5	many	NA	CASSPTGPQETQYF	TGTGCCAGCAGCCCCACAGGACCTCAAGAGACCCAGTACTTC
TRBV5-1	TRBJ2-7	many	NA	CASSIVGGPYEQYF	TGCGCCAGCAGCATTGTGGGCGGCCCCTACGAGCAGTACTTC
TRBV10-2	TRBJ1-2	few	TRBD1	CASTALGQDLNYGYTF	TGCGCCAGCACCGCCCTAGGACAGGACTTAAACTATGGCTACACCTTC
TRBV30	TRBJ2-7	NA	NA	CAWNPRGGTYEQYF	TGTGCCTGGAACCCCAGGGGAGGGACCTACGAGCAGTACTTC
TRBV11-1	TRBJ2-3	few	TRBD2	CATSGLAGGGDTQYF	TGCGCCACGTCGGGACTAGCGGGAGGAGGTGATACGCAGTATTTT
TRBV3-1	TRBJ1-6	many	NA	CASSLVEGVALHF	TGTGCCAGCAGCCTCGTCGAGGGAGTGGCCCTCCACTTT
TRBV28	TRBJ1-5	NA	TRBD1	CASSFLQGALQPQHF	TGTGCCAGCAGTTTTTTGCAGGGGGCGCTTCAGCCCCAGCATTTT
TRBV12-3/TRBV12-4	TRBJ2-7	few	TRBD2	CASSFSSGSDEQYF	TGTGCCAGCAGCTTCTCTAGCGGGAGTGACGAGCAGTACTTC
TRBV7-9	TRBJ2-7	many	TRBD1	CASSPGQGGNEQYF	TGTGCCAGCAGCCCCGGACAGGGCGGAAACGAGCAGTACTTC
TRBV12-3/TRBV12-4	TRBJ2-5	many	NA	CASTNQETQYF	TGTGCCAGCACTAACCAAGAGACCCAGTACTTC
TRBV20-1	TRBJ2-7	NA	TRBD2	CSARDLLAGERGEQYF	TGCAGTGCTAGAGATTTACTGGCGGGGGAACGAGGCGAGCAGTACTTC
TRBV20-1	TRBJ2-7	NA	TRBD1	CSARQPDRSSYEQYF	TGCAGTGCTAGACAACCGGACAGGAGCTCCTACGAGCAGTACTTC
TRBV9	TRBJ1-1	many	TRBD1	CASSSLTGGKAFF	TGTGCCAGCAGTTCCCTTACAGGGGGCAAAGCTTTCTTT
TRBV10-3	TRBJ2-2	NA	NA	CAISESRGGPGQGFMDTGELFF	TGTGCCATCAGTGAGTCGAGAGGCGGGCCAGGGCAGGGGTTCATGGACACCGGGGAGCTGTTTTTT
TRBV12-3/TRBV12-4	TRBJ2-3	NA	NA	CASSKAVTDTQYF	TGTGCCAGCAGTAAGGCGGTAACAGATACGCAGTATTTT
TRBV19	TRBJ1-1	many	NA	CASSTPPAVDTEAFF	TGTGCCAGTAGTACCCCTCCCGCCGTTGACACTGAAGCTTTCTTT
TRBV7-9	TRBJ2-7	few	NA	CASSLGVIYEQYF	TGTGCCAGCAGCTTAGGGGTTATCTACGAGCAGTACTTC
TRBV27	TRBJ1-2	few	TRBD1	CASTPDRAHGYTF	TGTGCCAGCACCCCGGACAGGGCCCATGGCTACACCTTC
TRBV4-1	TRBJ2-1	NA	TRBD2	CASSRDARGGGSSLSGEQFF	TGCGCCAGCAGCCGGGATGCTCGGGGAGGCGGGAGTAGTTTGTCTGGTGAGCAGTTCTTC
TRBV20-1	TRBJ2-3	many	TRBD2	CSARDQPWTSGKLETQYF	TGCAGTGCTAGAGACCAACCCTGGACTAGCGGGAAGCTCGAGACGCAGTATTTT
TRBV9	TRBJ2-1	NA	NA	CASSVGGGPYNEQFF	TGTGCCAGCAGCGTAGGAGGGGGTCCCTACAATGAGCAGTTCTTC
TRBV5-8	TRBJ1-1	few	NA	CASSFRGDLNTEAFF	TGTGCCAGCAGCTTTAGGGGGGACTTGAACACTGAAGCTTTCTTT
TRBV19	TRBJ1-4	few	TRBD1	CASSSRTGRNEKLFF	TGTGCCAGTAGTTCACGGACAGGACGTAATGAAAAACTGTTTTTT
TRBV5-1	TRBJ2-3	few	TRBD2	CASSSLAETTDTQYF	TGCGCCAGCAGCTCACTAGCGGAGACCACAGATACGCAGTATTTT
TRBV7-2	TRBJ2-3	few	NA	CASSLRSTPPDTQYF	TGTGCCAGCAGCTTAAGGTCTACCCCACCCGATACGCAGTATTTT
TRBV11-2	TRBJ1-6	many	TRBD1	CASSPGTALRASSYNSPLHF	TGTGCCAGCAGCCCCGGGACAGCTCTAAGGGCAAGCTCCTATAATTCACCCCTCCACTTT
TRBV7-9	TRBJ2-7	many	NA	CASSLGGDGRSYEQYF	TGTGCCAGCAGCTTAGGGGGGGACGGACGCTCCTACGAGCAGTACTTC
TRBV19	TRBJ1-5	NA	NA	CASSTQGGQPQHF	TGTGCCAGTAGTACGCAGGGAGGTCAGCCCCAGCATTTT